This T cell receptor beta chain was sequenced during a study of PD-L1 blockade in urothelial cancer. At the level of the study: Patients with male sex and bladder-origin urothelial cancer accounted for about 85% of the roughly 29 enrolled. Analysis of the blood was performed 3 weeks (second dose) and 6 weeks after treatment start.

Germline V gives CDR1 SGHVS, CDR2 FQNEAQ. Between the trimmed V and J ends, which lost 1 base and 5 bases, there was a span of 8 bases. This CDR3 is 13 amino acids long. Time point noted: peripheral blood 6 weeks after treatment start. TCRdb's table, derived via immunoSEQ multiplex PCR, lists solely in-frame clones and lacks some. Among around 100,000 clones listed, approximately 89% were seen once. Specimen: PBMCs, collected around atezolizumab (anti-PD-L1) treatment. The chain carries TRBV7-8 and TRBJ2-5; tentative D call: TRBD2 (6 bases). This receptor was obtained from a man in his sixties with urothelial cancer. CDR3 sequence reads: CASSLGGVETQYF. In DNA form, the CDR3 reads TGTGCCAGCAGCTTAGGCGGGGTGGAGACCCAGTACTTC.